Sequencing of this T cell receptor beta chain was carried out in a study of blood T cells in healthy people across ages. Background on the study: The template switching approach captured approximately one barcoded beta molecule for every two T cells. Study findings and constraints: A roughly linear age-dependent decrease characterized TCR beta diversity per million T cells.

This CDR3 has 15 residues. Per germline, CDR1 SGHTA and CDR2 FQGNSA. V was pared by 4 bases and J by 0 bases, with 12 bases between. As concerns this clonotype: What it recognizes is unknown.

A second PCR, run for about 7 to 11 cycles, used a sample-barcoded 5' primer plus a J-beta primer mix. TCRdb itself ran the 5' RACE reads through MiXCR, one entry per CDR3 protein. The profile shows about 1,800,000 distinct CDR3 sequences, about 30% of them singletons. This clonotype originated in a woman younger than 45 in good health. Sequenced: blood. The chain joins TRBV7-2 to TRBJ1-1; D gene ambiguous. The DNA of the CDR3 is TGTGCCAGCAGCTCGGAGAATGTCTTGAACACTGAAGCTTTCTTT. It codes for CASSSENVLNTEAFF.